This T cell receptor (beta chain) is from a study of beta chain features in type 1 diabetes. Germline CDR1 and CDR2: LNHNV and YYDKDF (reference sequence). This CDR3 has 15 amino acids. V lost 4 bases and J 2 bases, leaving 14 bases between the germline ends. Reverse transcribing all isolated RNA meant expressed TCRB transcripts were sequenced. Assay: immunoSEQ multiplex PCR; the TCRdb copy retains only in-frame clones and omits some. The sample records around 310,000 clones, 11% being singletons. Sorted populations were all over 98% pure. Turning to this clone: The antigen is unknown.

Study-wide findings and caveats: Diminished insertions and augmented deletions at VDJ junctions characterized type 1 diabetes patients.

The sequenced sample consisted of naive CD4+ T cells from blood. This sequence joins TRBV15 and TRBJ1-2; a weak D match, TRBD1 (6 bases). The sequence derives from a woman aged 30 to 39 in good health. The CDR3 DNA sequence: TGTGCCACCAGCACCCTTTCCGGGACAAACTATGGCTACACCTTC. Translating gives CATSTLSGTNYGYTF.